The present T cell receptor (beta chain) was sequenced within a study of tumor and adjacent non-tumor tissue in lung cancer (dated by TCRdb to between 2017 and 2018). In terms of the full investigation: By cancer type, the cohort comprised eleven to twelve adenocarcinoma patients, 2 squamous cell carcinoma patients and 1 small cell lung cancer patient. The roughly 15 enrolled patients, of whom 10 were men and 5 were women, were aged roughly 30 to 80 years and were diagnosed with TNM stage I to III disease. Sequencing generated a total of around 120 million productive TCRbeta reads, averaging roughly 4.3 million reads per sample. Bulk TCRbeta repertoires were compared between lung tumor tissue and matched distant non-tumor lung tissue obtained from about 16 lung cancer patients. TCRbeta CDR3 sequencing was performed on a few dozen paired specimens, with one tumor sample and one normal lung sample collected per patient. Findings and caveats that apply to the study as a whole: Younger patients had significantly higher TCR diversity, and higher tumor TCR diversity was associated with shorter overall and disease-free survival. Peripheral blood was not sequenced, so blood TCRbeta repertoires in these lung cancer patients were not examined. Only roughly 14 patients were in the cohort, and the authors stated that larger samples and more detailed clinical data are needed. The methods do not name the sequencing platform or mention unique molecular identifiers. TCR diversity (inverse Simpson) was significantly higher in tumor than in normal lung tissue (roughly 390 vs 170, P = 0.0075, Mann-Whitney U test). A significantly larger cumulative share of the repertoire was made up by the top 100 clones in normal lung than in tumor tissue.

CDR1 and CDR2 were assigned from the germline V gene as MNHEY and SVGAGI. The CDR3 is made up of 15 amino acids, end residues included. Kept here is only the CDR3 DNA, which spans 45 bases and is read in frame from base 1. RNA was isolated from bulk unsorted tissue, and RNA quality was assessed with a NanoDrop ND-1000 and an Agilent 2100. Newly diagnosed lung cancer patients without prior chemotherapy who had been admitted for thoracic surgery in China between August and November 2014 were enrolled as donors. Patients who had received previous radiotherapy or chemotherapy, or who had another concurrent cancer, were excluded from the study. Surgical tissue pieces of 1-2 cm3 were preserved in RNAlater solution and stored at -80 °C until use. Library preparation used multiplex PCR. This sample was sequenced with an Illumina HiSeq 2500. TCRbeta libraries were built by three rounds of nested PCR using primers (Table S4), following protocols modified from ARM-PCR. PCR products of 200-500 bp were gel-excised and purified with the QIAquick gel extraction kit before sequencing. The original methods were these. Reads were cleaned with Trimmomatic, merged with FLASH into complete CDR3 sequences, and assigned to V(D)J germline segments with MiTCR. Clonal diversity was calculated as the inverse Simpson's index using VDJtools. A read counted as productive if the sequence was in-frame and lacked a premature stop codon. The public reads were quality trimmed at Q25 with fastp and then assembled into clones with MiXCR by TCRdb, keeping productive beta chains. Records with the same CDR3 protein are collapsed into one entry carrying the most frequent genes and DNA. The V and J calls follow TCRdb's processing rather than the paper's. The sample records roughly 65,000 distinct CDR3 sequences, 60% of which are singletons. The ten largest make up 20% of the sample.

Comments on this clonotype: Its antigen is unknown. The CDR3 does not end in the conserved phenylalanine or tryptophan, so this is likely a read error.

The TCR was taken from a man aged 45-65 years with non-small cell lung cancer. The sequenced sample consisted of lung tumor tissue. The rearranged segments are TRBV6-5 and TRBJ1-1; 7 bases in the middle match TRBD1. The sequenced DNA is TGTGTCAGCAGGCCTCGATCAGGGGGGAACACTGAAGCTTTCTTG. This codes for CVSRPRSGGNTEAFL.